This TCR beta chain was recovered during a study of control samples from healthy donors and cancer patients. There are 16 residues in the CDR3. The V gene's germline CDR1 is SGHVS and CDR2 FQNEAQ. V gave up 4 bases and J gave up 2 bases; unmatched junction bases: 6. Data came from immunoSEQ multiplex PCR; TCRdb stores just in-frame clones and leaves some out. The profile shows roughly 88,000 clones, 90% to 95% of them singletons. Sequencing was done on a sample of blood. The clonotype was recovered from a man aged 18 to 29 in good health. The rearrangement uses TRBV7-8 and TRBJ1-5; 9 bases are a match to TRBD1. CDR3: CASSYSGDRGNQPQHF. CDR3 nucleotide sequence: TGTGCCAGCAGCTATAGCGGGGACAGGGGCAATCAGCCCCAGCATTTT.